The rows below give T cell receptor beta chains drawn from one sample of a study of blood T cell repertoires in COVID-19. Some clones are missing from TCRdb's copy, which holds only in-frame ones; the method was immunoSEQ multiplex PCR. The sample has around 620,000 clones, around 89% seen once. Sample: peripheral blood. The receptors were gathered from a woman between 18 and 29 years old with acute or convalescent COVID-19. CDR3s include the opening cysteine and the closing phenylalanine or tryptophan. The D gene is left open where the match is weak.

D: NA; V: TRBV30; CDR3: CAWRGPFGGKAFF
D: NA; V: TRBV7-2; CDR3: CASSPRGGGNTGELFF
D: NA; V: TRBV6-1; CDR3: CASSEGLGGGYTF
D: TRBD1; V: TRBV3-1/TRBV3-2; CDR3: CASSQDLAQGRTEQYF
D: TRBD1; V: TRBV7-9; CDR3: CASSPDRTGGNTEAFF
D: TRBD1; V: TRBV5-1; CDR3: CARPQGQGRNTIYF
D: NA; V: TRBV12-3/TRBV12-4; CDR3: CASSLSETGTQYF
D: TRBD1; V: TRBV10-3; CDR3: CAIGQGSATNEKLFF
D: TRBD1; V: TRBV24-1; CDR3: CATSDSRTGHNQPQHF
D: NA; V: TRBV19; CDR3: CASSSVRRGEGYGYTF
D: TRBD1; V: TRBV10-3; CDR3: CAISEVMGQRNSPLHF
D: TRBD1; V: TRBV6-6; CDR3: CASSYPGQGVSQPQHF
D: NA; V: TRBV7-2; CDR3: CASSLGTGSSGNTIYF